The entry below gives a single T cell receptor beta chain sequence along with its context. These data belong to a study of blood T cell repertoires in COVID-19. Study overall: The cDNA or gDNA used as material had been derived from T cells, B-cell-depleted T cells, or PBMCs.

Sequencing was performed with immunoSEQ multiplex PCR; in TCRdb, only in-frame clones are kept and a portion is missing. The sample comprises tens of thousands of clones, approximately 80% of which are singletons, and roughly 2.5% rests with the top ten. The CDR3 contains 15 residues. With 3 bases clipped from V and 5 bases from J, the junction kept 8 bases outside the gene matches. Germline CDR1 is SGHRS and CDR2 is YFSETQ. Sequences were obtained from peripheral blood. The chain has TRBV5-1 and TRBJ1-1; TRBD1 agrees at 9 bases. This clonotype originated in an elderly man with active or convalescent COVID-19. This chain's CDR3 is CASSSWDRVETEAFF. The CDR3 nucleotides are TGCGCCAGCAGCTCGTGGGACAGGGTAGAGACTGAAGCTTTCTTT.